These T cell receptor beta chains were read from a single sample in a study of human T cells and chemical hapten exposure. MiXCR was run by TCRdb on the RACE reads, yielding one entry per CDR3 protein. The sample contains 150,000 to 200,000 distinct CDR3 sequences, more than 25% of which appear only once. Sequenced material: whole blood, taken in connection with sensitization to the hapten diphenylcyclopropenone (DPC). These TCRs come from a woman under 40 with alopecia areata. Some clones in this sample may be carry-over from other donors' samples. Each CDR3 is given without its conserved first and last residue. Each record gives: clone size, V gene, J gene, CDR3 protein. Clone size is not always given. Where it is, it says once, few, many or a class for expanded clones.

clone_size: -
v_call: TRBV24-1
j_call: TRBJ1-2
cdr3_aa: ATSDSRGTGLRYGYT

clone_size: -
v_call: TRBV5-1
j_call: TRBJ2-5
cdr3_aa: ASSLSGAQETQY

clone_size: -
v_call: TRBV29-1
j_call: TRBJ1-1
cdr3_aa: SVFWGSTEAF

clone_size: few
v_call: TRBV10-3
j_call: TRBJ1-5
cdr3_aa: AISDQVVNQPQH

clone_size: few
v_call: TRBV2
j_call: TRBJ1-2
cdr3_aa: ASRWDTVDGYT

clone_size: -
v_call: TRBV28
j_call: TRBJ2-1
cdr3_aa: ASSSGGAWGHEQF

clone_size: -
v_call: TRBV6-5
j_call: TRBJ2-2
cdr3_aa: ASSYSTGRGPGELF

clone_size: -
v_call: TRBV4-3
j_call: TRBJ1-4
cdr3_aa: ASSQDGFGGEKLF

clone_size: -
v_call: TRBV4-3
j_call: TRBJ1-1
cdr3_aa: ASSQERNTEAF

clone_size: -
v_call: TRBV11-3
j_call: TRBJ2-7
cdr3_aa: ASSLAGPSTHEQY

clone_size: few
v_call: TRBV9
j_call: TRBJ1-1
cdr3_aa: ASSINQDSTEAF

clone_size: -
v_call: TRBV7-9
j_call: TRBJ2-2
cdr3_aa: ASSPRIGTVNTGELF

clone_size: few
v_call: TRBV28
j_call: TRBJ1-6
cdr3_aa: ASSFGGFPSPLH

clone_size: -
v_call: TRBV28
j_call: TRBJ2-1
cdr3_aa: ASSLPDRYNEQF

clone_size: -
v_call: TRBV11-2
j_call: TRBJ1-1
cdr3_aa: ASSLLGGLLRTEAF

clone_size: -
v_call: TRBV7-2
j_call: TRBJ1-5
cdr3_aa: ASSLFTSGSNQPQH

clone_size: few
v_call: TRBV28
j_call: TRBJ1-6
cdr3_aa: ASRVRDTLGSPLH

clone_size: -
v_call: TRBV29-1
j_call: TRBJ2-3
cdr3_aa: SVVGQRTDTQY

clone_size: few
v_call: TRBV6-2/TRBV6-3
j_call: TRBJ2-5
cdr3_aa: ASRPVVRGETQY

clone_size: -
v_call: TRBV28
j_call: TRBJ1-2
cdr3_aa: ASSSGTGLLGGYT

clone_size: -
v_call: TRBV7-2
j_call: TRBJ1-5
cdr3_aa: ASSRMVGEWNQPQH

clone_size: -
v_call: TRBV28
j_call: TRBJ2-1
cdr3_aa: ASSLSSGAAYNEQF

clone_size: -
v_call: TRBV6-1
j_call: TRBJ1-6
cdr3_aa: ASSDGGFNSPLH

clone_size: few
v_call: TRBV20-1
j_call: TRBJ2-7
cdr3_aa: SASPRRPNDEQY